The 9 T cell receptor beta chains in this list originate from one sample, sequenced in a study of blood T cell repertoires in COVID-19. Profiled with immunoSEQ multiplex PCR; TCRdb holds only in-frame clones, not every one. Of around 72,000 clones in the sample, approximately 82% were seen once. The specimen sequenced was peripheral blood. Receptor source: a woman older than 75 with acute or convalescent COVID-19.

CDR3 protein: CAWSTPRLAGNTGELFF. The CDR3 nucleotides are TGTGCCTGGAGTACCCCTAGACTAGCGGGAAACACCGGGGAGCTGTTTTTT. The chain is built from TRBV30 and TRBJ2-2, with 11 bases lining up with TRBD2. The CDR3 is made up of 17 amino acids. Trimming removed 2 bases from V and 2 bases from J; junction bases left unmatched: 7. Germline V gene lookup returns CDR1 GTSNPN and CDR2 SVGIG (reference sequence).

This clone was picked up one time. CDR3 in DNA: TGTGCCAGCAGCGTCTATAGCGGGAGTGGCTACGAGCAGTACTTC. Translating gives CASSVYSGSGYEQYF. This sequence joins TRBV11-3 and TRBJ2-7; 9 positions match TRBD2. The germline V gene encodes CDR1 SGHNT and CDR2 YENEEA. The ends lost 5 bases at V and 3 bases at J; junction bases unmatched: 8. This CDR3 is built from 15 residues.

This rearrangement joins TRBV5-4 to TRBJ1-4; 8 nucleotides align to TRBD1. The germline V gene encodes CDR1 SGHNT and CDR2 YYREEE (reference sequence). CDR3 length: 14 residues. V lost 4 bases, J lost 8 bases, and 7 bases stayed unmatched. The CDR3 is CASSRQGLGEKLFF. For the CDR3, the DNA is TGTGCCAGCAGCCGACAGGGGCTAGGGGAAAAACTGTTTTTT. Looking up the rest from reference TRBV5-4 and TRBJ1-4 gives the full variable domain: ETGVTQSPTHLIKTRGQQVTLRCSSQSGHNTVSWYQQALGQGPQFIFQYYREEENGRGNFPPRFSGLQFPNYSSELNVNALELDDSALYLCASSRQGLGEKLFFGSGTQLSVL.

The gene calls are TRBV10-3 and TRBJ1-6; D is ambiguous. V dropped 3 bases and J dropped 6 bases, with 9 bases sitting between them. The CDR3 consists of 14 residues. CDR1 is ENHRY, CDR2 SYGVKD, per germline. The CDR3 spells CAISDSLPNSPLHF. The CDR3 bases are TGTGCCATCAGTGACAGTCTCCCTAATTCACCCCTCCACTTT.

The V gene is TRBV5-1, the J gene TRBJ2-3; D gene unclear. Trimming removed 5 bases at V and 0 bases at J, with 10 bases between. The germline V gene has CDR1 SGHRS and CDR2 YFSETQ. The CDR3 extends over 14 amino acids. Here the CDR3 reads CASRWAGSTDTQYF. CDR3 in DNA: TGCGCCAGCAGATGGGCAGGAAGCACAGATACGCAGTATTTT.

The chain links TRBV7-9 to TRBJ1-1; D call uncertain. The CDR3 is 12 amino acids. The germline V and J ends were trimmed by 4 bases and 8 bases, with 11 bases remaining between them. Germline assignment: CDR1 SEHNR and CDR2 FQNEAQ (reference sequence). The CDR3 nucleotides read TGTGCCAGCAGCTCCCGATTCGGGGAAGCTTTCTTT. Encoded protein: CASSSRFGEAFF. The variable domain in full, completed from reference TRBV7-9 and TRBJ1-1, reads DTGVSQNPRHKITKRGQNVTFRCDPISEHNRLYWYRQTLGQGPEFLTYFQNEAQLEKSRLLSDRFSAERPKGSFSTLEIQRTEQGDSAMYLCASSSRFGEAFFGQGTRLTVV.

CDR3 sequence: CASSYFGLDQPQHF. For the CDR3, the DNA is TGTGCCAGCAGTTACTTCGGGTTGGATCAGCCCCAGCATTTT. This chain uses TRBV6-2 or TRBV6-3 with TRBJ1-5; D remains unclear. Germline V lookup: CDR1 MNHEY, CDR2 SVGEGT. Deletions cut 1 base from V and 5 bases from J, with 9 bases between. This CDR3 spans 14 amino acids.

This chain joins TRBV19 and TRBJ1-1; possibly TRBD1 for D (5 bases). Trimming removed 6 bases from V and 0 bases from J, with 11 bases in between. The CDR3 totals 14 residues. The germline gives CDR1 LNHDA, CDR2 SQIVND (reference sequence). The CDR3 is CASRVGTMNTEAFF. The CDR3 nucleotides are TGTGCCAGTAGGGTCGGGACTATGAACACTGAAGCTTTCTTT.

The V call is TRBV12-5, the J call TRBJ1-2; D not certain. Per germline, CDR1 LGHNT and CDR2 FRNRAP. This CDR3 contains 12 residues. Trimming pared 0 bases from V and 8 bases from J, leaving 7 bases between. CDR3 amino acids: CASGLVRLGYTF. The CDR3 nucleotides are TGTGCTAGTGGTTTGGTTCGTTTGGGCTACACCTTC.